This T cell receptor (beta chain) was identified during a study of cytomegalovirus exposure and HLA in healthy donors. The germline CDR1 and CDR2 sequences are LNHNV and YYDKDF (reference sequence). The CDR3 extends over 15 amino acids. The V and J ends lost 5 bases and 3 bases respectively, with 17 bases between them. The table lists this clone with a few counts. Vbeta (60) and Jbeta (13) primers were used in the PCR. This table comes from immunoSEQ multiplex PCR, and its TCRdb copy is limited to in-frame clones, with some not included. The data contain 100,000 to 150,000 clones, roughly 87% of them singletons.

J is TRBJ2-7 and V is TRBV15; perhaps TRBD2 as D (6 bases). The specimen sequenced was PBMCs. This TCR was recovered from a woman aged 18-29 years in good health and CMV-seronegative. In DNA form, the CDR3 reads TGTGCCACCAGCCCATCCGGGGGTTCACACTACGAGCAGTACTTC. This translates into CATSPSGGSHYEQYF. Drawing the rest from reference TRBV15 and TRBJ2-7, the complete variable domain is DAMVIQNPRYQVTQFGKPVTLSCSQTLNHNVMYWYQQKSSQAPKLLFHYYDKDFNNEADTPDNFQSRRPNTSFCFLDIRSPGLGDTAMYLCATSPSGGSHYEQYFGPGTRLTVT.